The source of this TCR beta chain is a study of naive and memory T cell subsets. The table lists this clonotype with many counts. A UMI-containing oligonucleotide was joined by 3' ligation to the TCR cDNA template. Unsorted total RNA, about 1 to 1000 ng, was DNase treated before reverse transcription. Amplification of ligated cDNA took four PCR rounds with SP2 and nested alpha and beta constant primers. TCRdb re-called the 5' RACE reads through MiXCR, storing one row per CDR3 protein. The data hold about 62,000 distinct CDR3 sequences, with approximately 8% observed a single time. V shed 4 bases, J shed 3 bases, and the junction held 8 bases outside the gene matches. The germline V gene encodes CDR1 MNHEY and CDR2 SMNVEV (reference sequence). The CDR3 loop spans 15 amino acids.

The receptor was isolated from a female donor in good health. The chain has TRBV27 and TRBJ2-7; the match to TRBD2 covers 8 bases. CDR3 in DNA: TGTGCCAGCAGTTCCTACCGGGAGGGCCTCTACGAGCAGTACTTC. The encoded protein is CASSSYREGLYEQYF.